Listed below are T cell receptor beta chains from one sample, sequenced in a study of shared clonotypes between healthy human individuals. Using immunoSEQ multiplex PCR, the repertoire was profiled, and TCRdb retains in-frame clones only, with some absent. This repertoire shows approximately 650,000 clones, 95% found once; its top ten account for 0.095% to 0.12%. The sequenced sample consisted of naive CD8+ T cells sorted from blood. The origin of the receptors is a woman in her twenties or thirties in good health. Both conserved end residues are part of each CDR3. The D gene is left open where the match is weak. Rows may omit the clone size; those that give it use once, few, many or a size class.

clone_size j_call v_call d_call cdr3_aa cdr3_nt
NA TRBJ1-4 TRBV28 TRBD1 CASSLRTGREEKLFF TGTGCCAGCAGTTTACGGACAGGGCGAGAAGAAAAACTGTTTTTT
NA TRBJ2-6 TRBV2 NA CASSEAGDSGANVLTF TGTGCCAGCAGTGAAGCAGGGGACTCTGGGGCCAACGTCCTGACTTTC
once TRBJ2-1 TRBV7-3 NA CASSSVGPSSYNEQFF TGTGCCAGCAGCTCGGTAGGGCCGAGCTCCTACAATGAGCAGTTCTTC
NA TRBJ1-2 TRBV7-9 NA CASSFTQERYTF TGTGCCAGCAGCTTTACCCAGGAGCGCTACACCTTC
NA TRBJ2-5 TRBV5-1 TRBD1 CASSSNRDRGFQETQYF TGCGCCAGCAGCTCCAACCGGGACAGGGGATTTCAAGAGACCCAGTACTTC
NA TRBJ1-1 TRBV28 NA CASNLGLSTEAFF TGTGCCAGCAACTTAGGACTAAGCACTGAAGCTTTCTTT
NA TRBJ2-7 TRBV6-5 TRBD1 CASSLYRGSAYEQYF TGTGCCAGCAGTTTGTACAGGGGGTCGGCCTACGAGCAGTACTTC
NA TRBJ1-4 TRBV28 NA CASSFQGITNEKLFF TGTGCCAGCAGTTTCCAGGGAATCACTAATGAAAAACTGTTTTTT
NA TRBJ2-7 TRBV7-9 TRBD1 CASSPTGIEQYF TGTGCCAGCAGCCCGACAGGGATTGAGCAGTACTTC
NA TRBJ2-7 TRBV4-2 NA CASSLDRGHEQYF TGTGCCAGCAGCCTAGATCGGGGTCACGAGCAGTACTTC
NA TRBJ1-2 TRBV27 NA CASRKVGSPNYGYTF TGTGCCAGCAGGAAAGTTGGGTCTCCGAACTATGGCTACACCTTC
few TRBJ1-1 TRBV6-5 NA CASSYSGGNTEAFF TGTGCCAGCAGTTACTCAGGGGGGAACACTGAAGCTTTCTTT
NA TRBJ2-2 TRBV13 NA CASSPLGEGGAGELFF TGTGCCAGCAGCCCATTAGGTGAAGGTGGGGCCGGGGAGCTGTTTTTT
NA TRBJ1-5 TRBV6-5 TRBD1 CASRPGQYSNQPQHF TGTGCCAGCAGACCGGGACAGTATAGCAATCAGCCCCAGCATTTT
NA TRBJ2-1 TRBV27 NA CASSLGGGYEQFF TGTGCCAGCAGTTTGGGAGGGGGGTATGAGCAGTTCTTC
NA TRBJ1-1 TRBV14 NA CASSQGPRGPEAFF TGTGCCAGCAGCCAAGGTCCCAGGGGCCCTGAAGCTTTCTTT
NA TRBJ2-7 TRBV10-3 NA CAISEPTMDPYEQYF TGTGCCATCAGTGAGCCCACAATGGACCCCTACGAGCAGTACTTC
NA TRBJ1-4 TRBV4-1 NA CASSHPQGVSVGKLFF TGCGCCAGCAGCCACCCCCAGGGAGTATCCGTCGGGAAACTGTTTTTT
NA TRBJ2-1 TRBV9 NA CASSAPSGDYNEQFF TGTGCCAGCAGCGCCCCTTCCGGGGACTACAATGAGCAGTTCTTC
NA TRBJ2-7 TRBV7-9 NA CASSFVQTGEQYF TGTGCCAGCAGCTTTGTACAGACGGGCGAGCAGTACTTC
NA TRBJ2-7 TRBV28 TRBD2 CASSLPLLRESTYEQYF TGTGCCAGCAGTTTACCCCTCTTGCGGGAGTCGACCTACGAGCAGTACTTC
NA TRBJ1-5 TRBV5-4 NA CASSLAGRNQPQHF TGTGCCAGCAGCTTGGCAGGGCGAAATCAGCCCCAGCATTTT
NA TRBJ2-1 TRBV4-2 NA CASSQEGGMSSYNEQFF TGTGCCAGCAGCCAAGAGGGCGGGATGAGCTCCTACAATGAGCAGTTCTTC
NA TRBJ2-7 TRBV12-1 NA CASSPAKAGTRAHEQYF TGTGCCAGCAGCCCTGCCAAGGCCGGGACTAGGGCCCACGAGCAGTACTTC
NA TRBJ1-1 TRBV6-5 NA CASTYLGEANTEAFF TGTGCCAGTACCTACTTGGGGGAAGCGAACACTGAAGCTTTCTTT
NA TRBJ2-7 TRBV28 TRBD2 CASGLAGEGEQYF TGTGCCAGCGGATTAGCGGGAGAGGGCGAGCAGTACTTC
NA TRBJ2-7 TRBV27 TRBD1 CASSLGTGGSYEQYF TGTGCCAGCAGTCTAGGGACAGGGGGCTCCTACGAGCAGTACTTC
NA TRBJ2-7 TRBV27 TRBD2 CASSSGSKAYEQYF TGTGCCAGTAGTAGCGGGAGTAAGGCCTACGAGCAGTACTTC
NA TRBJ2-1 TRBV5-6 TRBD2 CASSGTSGMDNEQFF TGTGCCAGCAGCGGTACTAGCGGGATGGACAATGAGCAGTTCTTC